The clone carrying this T cell receptor beta chain has ten or more counts. The record originates from a study of blood T cells in healthy people across ages. Using a J-beta primer mix together with a sample-barcoded 5' primer, a second PCR was run for roughly 6 to 11 cycles. The template-switch adaptor was a 5' adaptor with 12 random nucleotides. It tagged each cDNA molecule. TCRdb re-called the 5' RACE reads with MiXCR, one entry per CDR3 protein. The sample lists around 820,000 distinct CDR3 sequences; 25% were seen once. The CDR3 covers 12 residues. Trimming took off 6 bases at V and 2 bases at J, with 8 bases between the two ends. In germline, CDR1 is MDHEN, CDR2 SYDVKM. These data also formed part of another study, on T cells of mothers and their children. That paper states: In this cohort, donors were three healthy Caucasian mothers plus their six children. Second-PCR amplification with M1S added sample barcodes and 2-4 random nucleotides. Every mother produced more than 9.5 million TCR beta CDR3 reads, whereas every child provided 3 million to 3.5 million.

Sequenced material: blood. This receptor was obtained from a boy aged 5 to 17 in good health. This rearrangement joins TRBV28 to TRBJ2-7; no clear D gene. The CDR3 spells CASSLAAYEQYF. DNA of the CDR3: TGTGCCAGCAGCTTAGCAGCCTACGAGCAGTACTTC.